The 6 T cell receptor beta chains presented below share a single source sample, sequenced in a study of blood T cell repertoires in COVID-19 (dated by TCRdb to 2018 to 2020). The library was prepared using the immunoSEQ multiplex PCR assay. Here the immuneACCESS table is served through TCRdb, limited to in-frame sequences with V and J called. Missing clones are a known gap in these copies; in checked studies unresolved V genes cover under half, and the rest lacks a known reason. Counted in this sample were approximately 77,000 clones; around 90% of them appeared once. Over 4% of the sample goes to the ten largest clones. The sequencing input was peripheral blood. These receptors all stem from a man over 45 with active COVID-19.

V gene TRBV4-1 combines with J gene TRBJ2-7; TRBD1 agrees at 8 bases. Per germline, CDR1 MGHRA and CDR2 YSYEKL. The CDR3 is 14 residues long. The trim removed 2 bases at V and 3 bases at J, leaving 3 bases unmatched. The CDR3 protein is CASSQYGQGYEQYF. DNA of the CDR3: TGCGCCAGCAGCCAATATGGACAGGGCTACGAGCAGTACTTC.

The chain carries TRBV10-3 and TRBJ1-2, with 9 bases fitting TRBD1. V shed 3 bases, J shed 3 bases, and the junction held 2 bases outside the gene matches. The CDR3 consists of 14 residues. Germline lookup yields CDR1 ENHRY and CDR2 SYGVKD. The CDR3 loop reads CAISDRQGDYGYTF. CDR3 in DNA: TGTGCCATCAGTGACAGACAGGGGGACTATGGCTACACCTTC.

A single count supports this clone. The V gene is TRBV7-9, the J gene TRBJ1-1; D is possibly TRBD1 (5 bases). CDR1 SEHNR and CDR2 FQNEAQ come from the germline V gene (reference sequence). V was cut by 10 bases and J by 7 bases, with 13 bases left in between. This CDR3 spans 11 amino acids. CDR3 DNA sequence: TGTGCCATCGGAGGGACCGTTGAAGCTTTCTTT. Protein: CAIGGTVEAFF.

The chain has TRBV7-2 and TRBJ2-2; TRBD2 aligns across 8 bases. The CDR3 runs 14 residues. V gave up 5 bases and J gave up 1 base; unmatched junction bases: 0. Germline loops: CDR1 SGHTA, CDR2 FQGNSA. The CDR3 spells CASSTSGNTGELFF. The DNA of the CDR3 is TGTGCCAGCAGCACTAGCGGGAACACCGGGGAGCTGTTTTTT.

The chain recombines TRBV19 with TRBJ2-1, with D perhaps TRBD1 (6 bases). The CDR3 has 13 residues. CDR1 and CDR2 (germline): LNHDA, SQIVND (reference sequence). Trimming cost V 6 bases and J 4 bases, with 10 bases left between them. The CDR3 DNA is TGTGCCAGTAGCAGGGGACCGTACAATGAGCAGTTCTTC. This sequence encodes CASSRGPYNEQFF.

The chain recombines TRBV19 with TRBJ1-2; 9 bases are shared with TRBD1. From germline, CDR1 is LNHDA and CDR2 SQIVND (reference sequence). This CDR3 is built from 15 residues. The V and J ends lost 4 bases and 7 bases, in that order; junction bases with no gene match: 10. The CDR3 loop is CASSTPSTGGRGYTF. CDR3 nucleotide sequence: TGTGCCAGTAGTACCCCCTCGACAGGGGGTCGTGGCTACACCTTC.